This TCR beta chain was recorded in a study of Graves' ophthalmopathy and Graves' hyperthyroidism. The PBMCs had their origin in 8.5 to 10 ml of fresh peripheral blood. This clonotype was detected a few times. Its antigen remains unknown. Germline CDR1 reads SQVTM; CDR2 reads ANQGSEA. V gave up 5 bases and J gave up 10 bases, with 5 bases separating them. CDR3 length: 8 amino acids. Study conclusions and caveats: Blood also contained most of the expanded thyroid clonotypes above 0.001 frequency.

RNA served as the template for amplifying TCR beta CDR3 regions. In the first round, RT-PCR was carried out with HTBI primers, and a multiplex PCR formed the second round. TCRdb passed the multiplex PCR reads through MiXCR, listing each CDR3 protein once. This sample yields under 800,000 distinct CDR3 sequences, of which over 20% are seen a single time; approximately 6.5% belongs to the top ten. The chain employs TRBV29-1 and TRBJ1-1, with D uncertain. The sample taken for sequencing was peripheral blood. The source is a woman between 18 and 29 years old with stable Graves' hyperthyroidism. Some clones in this sample may be carry-over from other donors' samples. The CDR3, as DNA: TGCAGCGTTACGGGAGCTTTCTTT. This translates into CSVTGAFF.